The 22 T cell receptor beta chains below come from one sample, sequenced in a study of T-cell reconstitution after alpha-beta-depleted transplantation in children. Unique molecular identifiers were built into the TCRbeta library. TCRdb recomputed calls from the PCR reads with MiXCR, one row per CDR3 protein. The table includes around 400,000 distinct CDR3 sequences, approximately 11% detected once. Sequencing used PBMCs from the stem cell graft donor, obtained from the stem cell graft. All receptors derive from a human donor who donated a stem cell graft to a child with acute myeloid leukemia.

This clonotype appeared many times. The chain employs TRBV10-3 and TRBJ1-5, with 7 bases fitting TRBD1. With V trimmed by 6 bases and J by 5 bases, 4 bases remained unmatched. The CDR3 consists of 13 residues. Per the germline V gene, CDR1 is ENHRY and CDR2 is SYGVKD. CDR3 in amino acids: CAIRGTVDQPQHF. The CDR3 region has the DNA TGTGCCATCAGGGGGACAGTCGATCAGCCCCAGCATTTT.

This clonotype occurred many times. J is TRBJ1-1 and V is TRBV3-1; TRBD1 matches at 7 bases. The CDR3 covers 12 residues. Germline CDR1 and CDR2: LGHDT and YNNKEL (reference sequence). V lost 4 bases, J lost 6 bases, and 2 bases stayed unmatched. The DNA of the CDR3 is TGTGCCAGCAGCCGTGGGACAGCTGAAGCTTTCTTT. Translated: CASSRGTAEAFF.

This clonotype was picked up a small number of times. This chain links TRBV20-1 with TRBJ2-1; 7 bases are a match to TRBD2. Losses at the gene ends were 5 bases for V and 5 bases for J; bases not matched to a gene: 6. CDR1 DFQATT and CDR2 SNEGSKA come from the germline V gene (reference sequence). The CDR3 length is 13 residues. The CDR3 loop reads CSAPPTSNNEQFF. CDR3 nucleotides: TGCAGTGCTCCTCCGACTAGCAACAATGAGCAGTTCTTC.

On this clonotype itself: Because the CDR3 is missing its conserved closing phenylalanine or tryptophan, this is likely a read error. The chain couples TRBV20-1 to TRBJ2-1; 10 nucleotides align to TRBD2. The CDR3 consists of 15 residues. J gave up 0 bases and V 5 bases, and 4 bases lay outside the gene matches. Germline CDR1 reads DFQATT; CDR2 reads SNEGSKA (reference sequence). Here the CDR3 DNA reads TGCAGTGCTGACAGCGGGGGGGCCTCCTACAATGAGCAGTTCCTC. It codes for CSADSGGASYNEQFL.

This chain links TRBV5-4 with TRBJ1-1; TRBD1 matches at 8 bases. This CDR3 spans 15 amino acids. Germline CDR1 and CDR2: SGHNT and YYREEE (reference sequence). V shed 3 bases and J 4 bases; nucleotides not matched to a gene: 8. As DNA, the CDR3 is TGTGCCAGCAGCTCTCCGACAGGGGACGGCACTGAAGCTTTCTTT. It codes for CASSSPTGDGTEAFF.

The chain has TRBV6-1 and TRBJ2-2, with D perhaps matching TRBD2 (5 bases). CDR3 size: 15 residues. The germline CDR1 and CDR2 sequences are MNHNS and SASEGT. V shed 7 bases and J shed 1 base, with 13 bases lying between them. CDR3 in amino acids: CASNKKRRNTGELFF. CDR3 nucleotides: TGTGCCAGCAACAAAAAGCGGCGGAACACCGGGGAGCTGTTTTTT.

This clonotype was recorded many times. The chain combines TRBV10-3 with TRBJ1-3, with TRBD1 as a possible D gene (5 bases). V lost 6 bases and J 8 bases, leaving 14 bases between the germline ends. The CDR3 runs 13 residues. The germline V gene encodes CDR1 ENHRY and CDR2 SYGVKD. CDR3 sequence reads: CAIRIRDLDTIYF. CDR3 nucleotides: TGTGCCATCAGGATCCGGGACTTGGACACCATATATTTT.

In its sample, this clonotype was seen many times. V is TRBV5-1 and J is TRBJ2-6; D perhaps matches TRBD2 (6 bases). The CDR3 sequence is 15 residues long. V lost 3 bases and J lost 0, with 7 bases in between. Germline assignment: CDR1 SGHRS and CDR2 YFSETQ. The DNA for the CDR3 is TGCGCCAGCAGCTCGACTAGCTCTGGGGCCAACGTCCTGACTTTC. Protein: CASSSTSSGANVLTF.

Many counts were recorded for this clonotype. The CDR3 region has the DNA TGTGCCAGCAGCGTTAGCGGGAGCACCTACAATGAGCAGTTCTTC. This sequence encodes CASSVSGSTYNEQFF. The J gene is TRBJ2-1, the V gene TRBV7-2; 9 bases match TRBD2. There are 15 residues in the CDR3. V was clipped by 5 bases and J by 2 bases; unmatched bases: 4. In germline, CDR1 is SGHTA, CDR2 FQGNSA.

This clonotype has more than one count but fewer than ten. V usage is TRBV9 and J usage is TRBJ2-3; no reliable D call. This CDR3 contains 16 residues. V was trimmed by 0 bases and J by 2 bases, leaving 13 bases between them. Germline V gene sequence: CDR1 SGDLS, CDR2 YYNGEE. The CDR3 nucleotides are TGTGCCAGCAGCGTAGGGATCAACCCCCTCACAGATACGCAGTATTTT. Its protein product is CASSVGINPLTDTQYF.

This clonotype was picked up a small number of times. This chain uses TRBV7-2 with TRBJ2-3; D remains unclear. The CDR3 runs to 13 residues. Per the germline V gene, CDR1 is SGHTA and CDR2 is FQGNSA. V was pared by 1 base and J by 4 bases, with 6 bases between. The CDR3 region is CASSLGLPDTQYF. The CDR3 coding sequence is TGTGCCAGCAGCTTAGGTCTGCCAGATACGCAGTATTTT.

V usage is TRBV20-1 and J usage is TRBJ2-5, with TRBD2 identical over 10 bases. Trimming removed 5 bases from V and 1 base from J; junction bases left unmatched: 19. The CDR3 consists of 19 residues. CDR1 DFQATT and CDR2 SNEGSKA come from the germline V gene (reference sequence). Here the CDR3 reads CSASGSGGRGPNFQETQYF. The CDR3 coding sequence is TGCAGTGCTTCTGGTAGCGGGGGGCGTGGCCCCAATTTCCAAGAGACCCAGTACTTC.

The chain uses TRBV20-1 and TRBJ2-1; TRBD2 agrees at 15 bases. The CDR3 length is 14 residues. Germline CDR1 is DFQATT and CDR2 is SNEGSKA (reference sequence). V dropped 5 bases and J dropped 7; count of bases not matched to a gene: 3. This chain's CDR3 is CSAGLAGGPNEQFF. As DNA, the CDR3 is TGCAGTGCTGGACTAGCGGGAGGGCCTAATGAGCAGTTCTTC.

Many counts were recorded for this clonotype. This rearrangement joins TRBV15 to TRBJ2-5; no reliable D call. Trimming left V 0 bases short and J 5 bases short, with 4 bases between. In germline, CDR1 is LNHNV, CDR2 YYDKDF (reference sequence). The CDR3 is 12 residues long. The CDR3 here is CATSRDTETQYF. Written as DNA, the CDR3 is TGTGCCACCAGCAGAGATACGGAGACCCAGTACTTC.

This clonotype was seen more than once but under ten times. The chain recombines TRBV2 with TRBJ1-5; no clear D. The CDR3 runs to 14 residues. V shed 2 bases and J shed 4 bases, with 9 bases lying between them. The V gene's germline CDR1 is SNHLY and CDR2 FYNNEI. This CDR3 reads CASSELTQNQPQHF. Written as DNA, the CDR3 is TGTGCCAGCAGTGAACTGACACAAAATCAGCCCCAGCATTTT. Looking up the rest from reference TRBV2 and TRBJ1-5 gives the full variable domain: EPEVTQTPSHQVTQMGQEVILRCVPISNHLYFYWYRQILGQKVEFLVSFYNNEISEKSEIFDDQFSVERPDGSNFTLKIRSTKLEDSAMYFCASSELTQNQPQHFGDGTRLSIL.

For the CDR3, the DNA is TGTGCCAGCGTAGGATCCAGAAATCAGCCCCAGCATTTT. Amino acids: CASVGSRNQPQHF. V gene TRBV12-3 or TRBV12-4 combines with J gene TRBJ1-5; D call uncertain. Trimming shortened V by 8 bases and J by 4 bases, and 12 bases separated the two germline ends. The CDR3 sequence is 13 residues long.

The chain has TRBV15 and TRBJ2-7; D unclear. The CDR3 has 12 amino acids. Germline V gives CDR1 LNHNV, CDR2 YYDKDF (reference sequence). V lost 0 bases and J 7 bases, leaving 7 bases between the germline ends. The CDR3 loop is CATSREGREQYF. The CDR3 region has the DNA TGTGCCACCAGCAGAGAAGGGCGTGAGCAGTACTTC.

A single count supports this clonotype. The chain employs TRBV6-4 and TRBJ2-2; no definite D call. Trimming took 5 bases from V and 5 from J, leaving 9 bases between them. CDR3 length: 13 amino acids. Germline V gene sequence: CDR1 MRHNA, CDR2 SNTAGT. CDR3 amino acids: CASSPTRTGELFF. The CDR3, as DNA: TGTGCCAGCAGTCCAACAAGGACCGGGGAGCTGTTTTTT.

V usage is TRBV4-2 and J usage is TRBJ2-1; 7 bases fit TRBD2. There are 16 residues in the CDR3. Losses at the gene ends were 1 base for V and 6 bases for J; bases not matched to a gene: 9. The germline V gene encodes CDR1 LGHNA and CDR2 YNFKEQ. This CDR3 reads CASSQAPGGIGNEQFF. The CDR3 region has the DNA TGTGCCAGCAGCCAAGCCCCGGGGGGTATAGGCAATGAGCAGTTCTTC.

This CDR3 reads CASSYLKFRDSYYNEQFF. As DNA, the CDR3 is TGTGCCAGCAGTTATTTGAAATTCCGGGACAGCTACTACAATGAGCAGTTCTTC. J is TRBJ2-1 and V is TRBV6-2 or TRBV6-3; TRBD1 agrees at 7 bases. The germline V gene has CDR1 MNHEY and CDR2 SVGEGT. The CDR3 contains 18 residues. V lost 3 bases, J lost 3 bases, and 14 bases stayed unmatched.

The chain combines TRBV5-5 with TRBJ2-1, with 7 bases aligning to TRBD2. The CDR3 is 16 residues long. CDR1 is SGHKS, CDR2 YYEKEE, per germline (reference sequence). With V trimmed by 0 bases and J by 5 bases, 8 bases remained unmatched. The DNA for the CDR3 is TGTGCCAGCAGCTTGGTACTGACTAGCACTAACAATGAGCAGTTCTTC. Its protein product is CASSLVLTSTNNEQFF.

In its sample, this clonotype was seen a few times. This chain uses TRBV27 with TRBJ1-1; D uncertain. CDR3 size: 16 residues. Trimming removed 2 bases from V and 0 bases from J, with 13 bases in between. Germline CDR1 MNHEY, CDR2 SMNVEV (reference sequence). The chain's CDR3 is CASSLGWAGMNTEAFF. The CDR3 nucleotides read TGTGCCAGCAGTTTAGGTTGGGCAGGTATGAACACTGAAGCTTTCTTT.